These 17 T cell receptor beta chains originate from one sample sequenced in a study of siplizumab effects on memory and regulatory T cells. Repertoires were generated with immunoSEQ multiplex PCR, while TCRdb's copy carries only in-frame clones and drops some. The sample contains 100,000 or so clones, over 85% of which appear only once. The specimen was non-Treg CD4+ T cells sorted from blood. The receptors come from a human donor in good health.

This sequence joins TRBV7-9 and TRBJ1-1, with D unclear. Trimming left V 0 bases short and J 4 bases short, with 9 bases between. Germline CDR1 reads SEHNR; CDR2 reads FQNEAQ (reference sequence). There are 14 residues in the CDR3. The CDR3 coding sequence is TGTGCCAGCAGCTTAGCGCGACAAAGCACTGAAGCTTTCTTT. Encoded protein: CASSLARQSTEAFF.

This clone was recorded once. At one end the junction does not follow the germline gene, possibly because of a read error. The rearrangement joins TRBV19 to TRBJ2-7, with TRBD1 identical over 7 bases. This CDR3 region has 15 residues. Germline loops: CDR1 LNHDA, CDR2 SQIVND (reference sequence). As DNA, the CDR3 is TGTGCCAGTAGTAGACAGGGTAGGGGCTCCTACAAGCAGTACTTC. Encoded protein: CASSRQGRGSYKQYF.

The rearrangement joins TRBV21-1 to TRBJ1-4; the table's D call TRBD1 went unverified against the DNA. TRBV21-1 represents a pseudogene. The CDR3 covers 15 residues. CDR3 DNA: TGTGCCAGCAGCAGTATGGGACAGGGTGATGAAAAACTGTTTTTT. Translating gives CASSSMGQGDEKLFF.

J is TRBJ1-1 and V is TRBV16; D is uncertain. Germline values: CDR1 KGHSY, CDR2 FQNENV. V was clipped by 3 bases and J by 1 base, with 6 bases between them. The CDR3 spans 13 residues. DNA for the CDR3: TGTGCCAGCAGCCAGCTTACGAACACTGAAGCTTTCTTT. It codes for CASSQLTNTEAFF.

The rearrangement links TRBV19 to TRBJ1-2; 11 positions match TRBD1. Germline values: CDR1 LNHDA, CDR2 SQIVND (reference sequence). The CDR3 contains 16 residues. Trimming took 5 bases from V and 6 from J; bases not matched to a gene: 11. CDR3 nucleotide sequence: TGTGCCAGTAGTGGGACACCGGGACAGGGGGTACATGGCTACACCTTC. It encodes CASSGTPGQGVHGYTF.

This chain joins TRBV5-1 and TRBJ2-2, with D possibly TRBD1 on 6 matching bases. Germline values: CDR1 SGHRS, CDR2 YFSETQ. There are 15 residues in the CDR3. Trimming removed 4 bases from V and 3 bases from J, with 13 bases in between. The CDR3 DNA is TGCGCCAGCAGCCTGACAGGACGGGACACCGGGGAGCTGTTTTTT. Amino acid sequence: CASSLTGRDTGELFF.

This rearrangement joins TRBV28 to TRBJ1-2; maybe TRBD1 (5 bases). Germline lookup yields CDR1 MDHEN and CDR2 SYDVKM. The CDR3 consists of 14 residues. The ends were cut back, 5 bases at V and 4 bases at J, with 14 bases in the middle. The CDR3 coding sequence is TGTGCCAGCAGTCCCCGGGGCTGGACCTATGGCTACACCTTC. Residues: CASSPRGWTYGYTF.

This chain links TRBV7-2 with TRBJ2-2; unclear D gene. Trimming took off 6 bases at V and 3 bases at J, with 8 bases between the two ends. The CDR3 extends over 13 amino acids. CDR1 is SGHTA and CDR2 is FQGNSA in the germline V gene. CDR3 sequence reads: CASRYTYTGELFF. The CDR3, as DNA: TGTGCCAGCAGGTACACCTACACCGGGGAGCTGTTTTTT.

The chain combines TRBV10-1 with TRBJ2-5, with D unclear. CDR1 is WNHNN, CDR2 SYGVQD, per germline (reference sequence). The germline V and J ends were trimmed by 6 bases and 4 bases, with 15 bases remaining between them. The CDR3 covers 14 residues. CDR3 sequence: CASSASPKGETQYF. For the CDR3, the DNA is TGCGCCAGCAGCGCGAGCCCCAAGGGAGAGACCCAGTACTTC.

The V call is TRBV6-5, the J call TRBJ1-3, with no clear D. The CDR3 spans 14 residues. Germline lookup yields CDR1 MNHEY and CDR2 SVGAGI. Trimming removed 0 bases from V and 6 bases from J, with 9 bases in between. Here the CDR3 DNA reads TGTGCCAGCAGTTACTCCTTGGCGGTAAACACCATATATTTT. It codes for CASSYSLAVNTIYF.

The CDR3 loop reads CASTASDHYEQYF. The CDR3 DNA reads TGTGCCAGTACCGCTAGCGACCACTACGAGCAGTACTTC. The chain is built from TRBV19 and TRBJ2-7; a weak D match, TRBD2 (6 bases). The germline V gene has CDR1 LNHDA and CDR2 SQIVND (reference sequence). Trimming took 7 bases from V and 3 from J, leaving 13 bases between them. CDR3 length: 13 residues.

J is TRBJ2-2 and V is TRBV18; tentative D call: TRBD2 (5 bases). In germline, CDR1 is KGHSH, CDR2 LQKENI. Trimming left V 0 bases short and J 8 bases short, with 13 bases between. The CDR3 extends over 15 amino acids. The CDR3 region is CASSPPGRAPGELFF. The CDR3 DNA reads TGTGCCAGCTCACCACCAGGGCGGGCCCCGGGGGAGCTGTTTTTT. Full variable domain (rest looked up from reference TRBV18 and TRBJ2-2): NAGVMQNPRHLVRRRGQEARLRCSPMKGHSHVYWYRQLPEEGLKFMVYLQKENIIDESGMPKERFSAEFPKEGPSILRIQQVVRGDSAAYFCASSPPGRAPGELFFGEGSRLTVL.

The chain recombines TRBV5-1 with TRBJ1-6; D possibly corresponds to TRBD1 (6 bases). V lost 1 base to trimming and J lost 7 bases, with 9 bases between them. The CDR3 sequence is 14 residues long. Germline V lookup: CDR1 SGHRS, CDR2 YFSETQ. CDR3: CASSLNGGNSPLHF. CDR3 bases: TGCGCCAGCAGCTTGAATGGGGGCAATTCACCCCTCCACTTT.

V gene TRBV29-1 combines with J gene TRBJ2-1; 8 bases agree with TRBD2. The ends lost 3 bases at V and 8 bases at J; junction bases unmatched: 12. The germline CDR1 and CDR2 sequences are SQVTM and ANQGSEA. The CDR3 consists of 15 residues. The CDR3 DNA sequence: TGCAGCGTTGATTTCGGGACTAGGAGTCCGGATGAGCAGTTCTTC. This sequence encodes CSVDFGTRSPDEQFF.

This clone appeared once. The V call is TRBV5-1, the J call TRBJ2-3; D unclear. Per the germline V gene, CDR1 is SGHRS and CDR2 is YFSETQ. This CDR3 contains 13 residues. V was clipped by 1 base and J by 4 bases, with 7 bases between them. The CDR3 DNA sequence: TGCGCCAGCAGCTTGTGGCCAGCAGATACGCAGTATTTT. Amino acids: CASSLWPADTQYF.

A single count supports this clone. The CDR3 DNA is TGTGCCAGCAGCTTAGTTCTAAGAGGGATTTCACCCCTCCACTTT. Amino acids: CASSLVLRGISPLHF. This chain connects TRBV7-2 to TRBJ1-6; D call uncertain. Germline CDR1 is SGHTA and CDR2 is FQGNSA. Trimming removed 1 base at V and 9 bases at J, with 13 bases between. CDR3 length: 15 residues. Variable domain in full (rest from reference TRBV7-2 and TRBJ1-6): GAGVSQSPSNKVTEKGKDVELRCDPISGHTALYWYRQSLGQGLEFLIYFQGNSAPDKSGLPSDRFSAERTGGSVSTLTIQRTQQEDSAVYLCASSLVLRGISPLHFGNGTRLTVT.

The V call is TRBV11-2, the J call TRBJ2-2; D remains unclear. Germline values: CDR1 SGHAT, CDR2 FQNNGV. Between the trimmed V and J ends, which lost 4 bases and 6 bases, there was a span of 9 bases. The length of the CDR3 is 13 residues. DNA for the CDR3: TGTGCCAGCAGCTCCCTCGGGTCCGGGGAGCTGTTTTTT. Its protein is CASSSLGSGELFF.